These 32 T cell receptor beta chains were sequenced from one sample in a study of T cells in Graves' hyperthyroidism and ophthalmopathy. Template material for amplifying TCR beta CDR3 regions consisted of RNA transcripts. HTBI primers were the set used in a first-round RT-PCR of the TCR CDR3. Using its own MiXCR run on the multiplex PCR reads, TCRdb lists one record per CDR3 protein. This repertoire shows 250,000 to 300,000 distinct CDR3 sequences, about 17% found once; its top ten account for over 45%. Specimen: blood. The source of these receptors is a woman aged 60-75 years with Graves' ophthalmopathy.

Ten or more counts support this clonotype. The chain carries TRBV5-5 and TRBJ1-1; maybe TRBD1 (5 bases). The CDR3 length is 14 residues. In germline, CDR1 is SGHKS, CDR2 YYEKEE (reference sequence). V shed 7 bases and J shed 0 bases, with 13 bases lying between them. The CDR3 region has the DNA TGTGCCAGCCAGTTCGAGGGGTTGAACACTGAAGCTTTCTTT. It codes for CASQFEGLNTEAFF.

In this sample, this clonotype turned up a few times. The chain carries TRBV2 and TRBJ1-6; D unclear. The CDR3 length is 13 residues. The germline V gene has CDR1 SNHLY and CDR2 FYNNEI. Trimming shortened V by 7 bases and J by 8 bases, and 12 bases separated the two germline ends. The DNA of the CDR3 is TGTGCCAGCACCCTCGTCGGGGATTCACCCCTCCACTTT. The encoded protein is CASTLVGDSPLHF.

In its sample, this clonotype was seen many times. This rearrangement joins TRBV3-1 to TRBJ2-2; 10 bases agree with TRBD2. V dropped 1 base and J dropped 4; count of bases not matched to a gene: 0. The CDR3 is 15 residues long. Germline-derived CDR1 and CDR2 are LGHDT and YNNKEL (reference sequence). CDR3 DNA sequence: TGTGCCAGCAGCCAAGCTAGCGGGAGCACCGGGGAGCTGTTTTTT. Encoded protein: CASSQASGSTGELFF.

This clonotype has a handful of counts. V gene TRBV7-9 combines with J gene TRBJ2-5; TRBD2 matches 11 bases. Germline CDR1 is SEHNR and CDR2 is FQNEAQ (reference sequence). The CDR3 runs to 17 residues. The V and J ends lost 4 bases and 2 bases, in that order; junction bases with no gene match: 9. CDR3 nucleotides: TGTGCCAGCAGCTATACTAGCGGGGGCGCCCGTCAAGAGACCCAGTACTTC. Translated: CASSYTSGGARQETQYF.

Worth noting for this clonotype: Just one base apart from a much larger clone, this may be a read error. The CDR3 region has the DNA TGTGCCAGCAGTTTCCCCCGACAGGGAGCAACTAATGAAAAACTGTTTTTT. Protein product: CASSFPRQGATNEKLFF. The rearrangement joins TRBV28 to TRBJ1-4; TRBD1 matches 7 bases. Germline V lookup: CDR1 MDHEN, CDR2 SYDVKM. V dropped 3 bases and J dropped 0; count of bases not matched to a gene: 7. There are 17 residues in the CDR3.

The chain has TRBV19 and TRBJ1-6, with D possibly being TRBD1 (5 bases). V lost 5 bases and J lost 5, with 13 bases in between. This CDR3 region has 15 residues. Germline V CDR1 and CDR2: LNHDA, SQIVND (reference sequence). CDR3 sequence (DNA): TGTGCCAGTAGTCCTCGGGCAGGGAATAATTCACCCCTCCACTTT. Its translation: CASSPRAGNNSPLHF.

This clonotype was picked up many times. The V gene is TRBV6-2 or TRBV6-3, the J gene TRBJ1-1; 11 bases agree with TRBD1. CDR1 is MNHEY and CDR2 is SVGEGT in the germline V gene. The trim removed 6 bases at V and 7 bases at J, leaving 7 bases unmatched. The CDR3 sequence is 14 residues long. CDR3: CASSEDRGHGEAFF. The CDR3, as DNA: TGTGCCAGCAGCGAGGACAGGGGGCATGGTGAAGCTTTCTTT.

This clonotype has a count of ten or more. V gene TRBV2 combines with J gene TRBJ2-2; D unclear. The CDR3 covers 16 residues. V shed 2 bases and J shed 4 bases, with 14 bases lying between them. Germline CDR1 and CDR2: SNHLY and FYNNEI. The CDR3 loop reads CASSESGYRGTGELFF. Here the CDR3 DNA reads TGTGCCAGCAGTGAATCAGGTTACCGTGGCACCGGGGAGCTGTTTTTT.

The chain carries TRBV5-1 and TRBJ2-2, with TRBD2 matching over 11 bases. Trimming at V came to 4 bases and at J to 1 base, leaving 3 bases not matched to a gene. This CDR3 is 16 amino acids long. CDR1 and CDR2 (germline): SGHRS, YFSETQ. For the CDR3, the DNA is TGCGCCAGCAGCGACGGACTAGCGGGGAACACCGGGGAGCTGTTTTTT. Amino acids: CASSDGLAGNTGELFF.

This clonotype showed up many times. V gene TRBV7-3 combines with J gene TRBJ1-1; possible D gene TRBD1, 5 bases. Deletions cut 5 bases from V and 4 bases from J, with 11 bases between. This CDR3 region has 13 residues. The germline V gene encodes CDR1 SGHTA and CDR2 FQGTGA. CDR3 nucleotides: TGTGCCAGCAGCCCTGGGGGGGGCACTGAAGCTTTCTTT. Encoded protein: CASSPGGGTEAFF.

The chain has TRBV5-8 and TRBJ1-1, with D perhaps matching TRBD1 (5 bases). Trimming shortened V by 6 bases and J by 1 base, and 13 bases separated the two germline ends. The length of the CDR3 is 14 residues. CDR1 is SGHTS, CDR2 YDEGEE, per germline. This chain's CDR3 is CASNRDGRNTEAFF. The CDR3 DNA is TGTGCCAGCAACCGGGACGGCAGGAACACTGAAGCTTTCTTT.

This clonotype was observed many times. This rearrangement joins TRBV18 to TRBJ1-1, with D tentatively TRBD1 (5 bases). Trimming removed 1 base from V and 7 bases from J, with 13 bases in between. Germline assignment: CDR1 KGHSH and CDR2 LQKENI. The CDR3 has 14 amino acids. The DNA for the CDR3 is TGTGCCAGCTCACCACTGATAGGGACGGGTGAAGCTTTCTTT. It specifies CASSPLIGTGEAFF.

Written as DNA, the CDR3 is TGTGCCAGCAGCTCGGACAGGGTTGGGCGGGAGCTGTTTTTT. The encoded protein is CASSSDRVGRELFF. V gene TRBV7-6 combines with J gene TRBJ2-2; TRBD1 matches 8 bases. Germline V gene lookup returns CDR1 SGHVS and CDR2 FNYEAQ. The trim removed 4 bases at V and 9 bases at J, leaving 7 bases unmatched. The CDR3 runs to 14 residues.

V is TRBV7-9 and J is TRBJ2-5; D call uncertain. CDR1 and CDR2 from the germline V gene are SEHNR and FQNEAQ (reference sequence). V gave up 5 bases and J gave up 1 base, with 14 bases separating them. CDR3 length: 15 amino acids. CDR3 DNA: TGTGCCAGCAGCATTGGCGGAGCAGCCCAAGAGACCCAGTACTTC. It specifies CASSIGGAAQETQYF.

This sequence joins TRBV7-9 and TRBJ1-3; a weak D match, TRBD1 (5 bases). Trimming took 8 bases from V and 0 from J, leaving 14 bases between them. Germline CDR1 and CDR2: SEHNR and FQNEAQ (reference sequence). The CDR3 is 15 residues long. This CDR3 reads CASRPGLDSGNTIYF. The CDR3 coding sequence is TGTGCCAGCCGCCCGGGACTAGACTCTGGAAACACCATATATTTT.

This clonotype was detected ten times or more. The chain has TRBV12-3 or TRBV12-4 and TRBJ1-4, with D possibly being TRBD1 (6 bases). V was clipped by 5 bases and J by 1 base, with 11 bases between them. The CDR3 has 15 amino acids. The CDR3 spells CASSLRRGTNEKLFF. Written as DNA, the CDR3 is TGTGCCAGCAGTCTCCGCAGGGGAACTAATGAAAAACTGTTTTTT.

The gene calls are TRBV12-3 or TRBV12-4 and TRBJ2-3, with D possibly called TRBD1 or TRBD2 (5 bases each). This CDR3 region has 15 residues. Trimming took off 5 bases at V and 1 base at J, with 13 bases between the two ends. The CDR3 DNA reads TGTGCCAGCAGTGAGCCGGGACGAGGCACAGATACGCAGTATTTT. Protein sequence: CASSEPGRGTDTQYF.

The sample holds many counts of this clonotype. This chain uses TRBV12-3 or TRBV12-4 with TRBJ2-1, with 8 nucleotides matching TRBD1. The trim removed 3 bases at V and 15 bases at J, leaving 10 bases unmatched. The CDR3 has 13 amino acids. In DNA, the CDR3 is TGTGCCAGCAGTTTCAGCCTCACAGGGGGACCGTTCTTC. It encodes CASSFSLTGGPFF.

A few counts support this clonotype. This rearrangement joins TRBV12-3 or TRBV12-4 to TRBJ2-3; D perhaps matches TRBD2 (5 bases). The CDR3 runs 14 residues. Trimming left V 8 bases short and J 2 bases short, with 14 bases between. The chain's CDR3 is CASSLDYNTDTQYF. The CDR3 DNA sequence: TGTGCCAGCTCCCTAGACTACAACACAGATACGCAGTATTTT.

This rearrangement joins TRBV18 to TRBJ1-3; D remains unclear. The V gene's germline CDR1 is KGHSH and CDR2 LQKENI. V gave up 5 bases and J gave up 2 bases, with 7 bases separating them. The CDR3 consists of 13 residues. The CDR3 DNA reads as TGTGCCAGCTCAGCAGGAACTGGAAACACCATATATTTT. Amino acids: CASSAGTGNTIYF.

This clonotype was seen more than once but under ten times. The chain links TRBV7-2 to TRBJ2-7; 10 bases align to TRBD1. Germline values: CDR1 SGHTA, CDR2 FQGNSA. The CDR3 loop spans 13 amino acids. V lost 5 bases to trimming and J lost 9 bases; unmatched junction nucleotides: 7. CDR3 sequence: CASSHRTGGGQYF. The DNA of the CDR3 is TGTGCCAGCAGCCACCGGACAGGGGGTGGGCAGTACTTC.

In its sample, this clonotype was seen many times. V and J are TRBV12-3 or TRBV12-4 and TRBJ2-7; 8 nucleotides agree with TRBD1. J gave up 0 bases and V 5 bases, and 6 bases lay outside the gene matches. The CDR3 covers 15 residues. The CDR3 DNA sequence: TGTGCCAGCAGTCCACGACAGGGGTTCTCCTACGAGCAGTACTTC. Its translation is CASSPRQGFSYEQYF.

Ten or more counts support this clonotype. This chain connects TRBV6-1 to TRBJ2-2, with a weak D call TRBD1 (5 bases). Germline CDR1 is MNHNS and CDR2 is SASEGT. There are 14 residues in the CDR3. V was clipped by 6 bases and J by 3 bases, with 11 bases between them. CDR3 nucleotides: TGTGCCAGCAGCGCCATAGGGGACACCGGGGAGCTGTTTTTT. Translation: CASSAIGDTGELFF.

This clonotype has a handful of counts. One base away lies a much larger clone, so this may be a sequencing read error. The rearrangement joins TRBV7-2 to TRBJ1-1; D perhaps matches TRBD1 (5 bases). The CDR3 covers 11 residues. CDR1 SGHTA and CDR2 FQGNSA come from the germline V gene. Trimming shortened V by 3 bases and J by 8 bases, and 7 bases separated the two germline ends. CDR3 residues: CASSFRDEAFF. In DNA form, the CDR3 reads TGTGCCAGCAGCTTTCGGGACGAAGCTTTCTTT.

The chain combines TRBV5-6 with TRBJ1-1; 10 nucleotides line up with TRBD1. Germline trimming cut 5 bases from V and 7 bases from J; bases unmatched to any gene: 2. Germline CDR1 reads SGHDT; CDR2 reads YYEEEE. The CDR3 contains 12 residues. CDR3 in DNA: TGTGCCAGCAGATGGGACAGGGGTGAAGCTTTCTTT. Translated, it gives CASRWDRGEAFF.

This clonotype showed up many times. The chain is built from TRBV7-2 and TRBJ2-5; either TRBD1 or TRBD2 may fit D (5 bases each). Trimming took 5 bases from V and 2 from J, leaving 15 bases between them. Germline CDR1 is SGHTA and CDR2 is FQGNSA. This CDR3 spans 15 amino acids. CDR3 loop: CASSQGTRGQETQYF. The CDR3 coding sequence is TGTGCCAGCAGCCAAGGGACCCGCGGGCAAGAGACCCAGTACTTC.

This clonotype was seen ten or more times. The CDR3 sequence is CSAISGSETQYF. The CDR3 DNA is TGCAGTGCTATCTCTGGCTCGGAGACCCAGTACTTC. J is TRBJ2-5 and V is TRBV20-1; D is ambiguous. V was cut by 4 bases and J by 5 bases, with 11 bases left in between. The CDR3 is 12 residues long. Per the germline V gene, CDR1 is DFQATT and CDR2 is SNEGSKA (reference sequence).

The sample holds many counts of this clonotype. The chain has TRBV12-3 or TRBV12-4 and TRBJ2-2; the match to TRBD1 covers 8 bases. J gave up 5 bases and V 5 bases, and 13 bases lay outside the gene matches. The CDR3 runs 17 residues. This chain's CDR3 is CASSTPGTGIGTGELFF. The CDR3 DNA reads TGTGCCAGCAGTACCCCGGGGACAGGCATCGGGACCGGGGAGCTGTTTTTT.

There are a few counts of this clonotype. The rearrangement uses TRBV7-9 and TRBJ1-4; D call uncertain. V was pared by 5 bases and J by 6 bases, with 13 bases between. The germline V gene encodes CDR1 SEHNR and CDR2 FQNEAQ (reference sequence). This CDR3 region has 14 residues. The CDR3 sequence: CASSQVATYEKLFF. The DNA of the CDR3 is TGTGCCAGCAGCCAGGTTGCAACCTATGAAAAACTGTTTTTT. Full variable domain (remainder filled in from reference TRBV7-9 and TRBJ1-4): DTGVSQNPRHKITKRGQNVTFRCDPISEHNRLYWYRQTLGQGPEFLTYFQNEAQLEKSRLLSDRFSAERPKGSFSTLEIQRTEQGDSAMYLCASSQVATYEKLFFGSGTQLSVL.

This clonotype was detected many times. The rearrangement joins TRBV7-2 to TRBJ1-6, with 7 positions matching TRBD1. The V gene's germline CDR1 is SGHTA and CDR2 FQGNSA. The CDR3 sequence is 15 residues long. The ends lost 4 bases at V and 7 bases at J; junction bases unmatched: 7. CDR3 in DNA: TGTGCCAGCAGCTCCCCGACAGGGCTAAATTCACCCCTCCACTTT. Protein product: CASSSPTGLNSPLHF.

This chain joins TRBV6-1 and TRBJ2-4, with 7 nucleotides matching TRBD1. Germline CDR1 is MNHNS and CDR2 is SASEGT. Trimming cost V 5 bases and J 8 bases; bases outside gene matches: 9. The CDR3 runs to 14 residues. CDR3 in amino acids: CASSPRTGRDIQYF. The CDR3 nucleotides are TGTGCCAGCAGTCCGCGGACAGGTCGGGACATTCAGTACTTC.

This clonotype was found many times. The V and J genes are TRBV7-2 and TRBJ1-2, with D maybe TRBD1 (6 bases). Per germline, CDR1 SGHTA and CDR2 FQGNSA. CDR3 size: 15 residues. V was trimmed by 3 bases and J by 0 bases, leaving 11 bases between them. CDR3 residues: CASSFRDTSNYGYTF. The DNA of the CDR3 is TGTGCCAGCAGCTTCCGGGACACCTCTAACTATGGCTACACCTTC.